Below, one T cell receptor (beta chain) is given with its context. This clone has only a few counts. Its antigen is unknown. No base quality values were provided; no much bigger clone lies one nucleotide off. From a lookup of the germline V gene (reference sequence), CDR1 and CDR2 are MNHEY and SMNVEV. V loses 3 bases of germline sequence and J loses 5 bases, and the interval between the two ends is 10 bases. The CDR3 runs 13 amino acids, cysteine and phenylalanine included. The DNA shown is the 39-base CDR3, in frame from base 1. Enrolling through a virtual design, the prospective study's participants ranged in age from roughly 18 to 89 years and lived across some 22 United States geographic areas. In the prospective study, cohorts were assigned on the basis of participant-reported clinical history obtained from a screening survey and a study questionnaire. Recovered participants in ImmuneRACE Cohort 3 were defined as having two consecutive negative NP/OP PCR tests, clearance from a healthcare professional, or resolution of symptoms. In the prospective study, whole blood, serum and a nasopharyngeal or oropharyngeal swab were collected from each participant by mobile phlebotomists. Participants in the prospective study had the option to provide additional blood draws and questionnaires over a roughly 2-month period. Before DNA extraction, prospective study blood samples were shipped either frozen or at room temperature.

The data stem from a study of blood T cell repertoires in COVID-19 (dated by TCRdb to about 2020). The study in broad terms: Collaborator samples came from the United States, Italy and Spain and covered acute and convalescent phases of COVID-19. The samples were drawn from the first 160 participants of the ongoing ImmuneRACE study and from roughly 1,300 subjects provided by 6 global collaborators. A freely available public database, intended as a resource for researchers studying the immune response to SARS-CoV-2, is where the repertoires were released. Where available, HLA class I and class II types were obtained from metadata supplied by the sample provider rather than from assay-based typing. The sample metadata nearly always contained a de-identified subject ID, COVID-19 status, age in years and sex. Subjects who had been exposed to COVID-19, were actively infected with it, or had recovered from it provided the deeply sampled blood TCRbeta repertoires that made up the dataset. The material from the prospective study consisted of cDNA or gDNA derived from T cells, B-cell-depleted T cells, or PBMCs. Study-wide conclusions, independent of this receptor: Clinical and demographic metadata were provided uncurated, with the amount varying by source and participant.

TCRbeta CDR3 regions were amplified from genomic DNA by means of the immunoSEQ Assay, a bias-controlled multiplex PCR. The authors' pipeline ran thus. Nucleated cell counts per sample were estimated from amplification of reference gene primers within the assay. To quantify the absolute abundance of each unique TCRbeta CDR3 rearrangement, sequence reads were collapsed and filtered. For each sample, productive Simpson clonality was calculated as the square root of Simpson's diversity index across productive rearrangements. The source is immuneACCESS, and TCRdb retained only in-frame sequences with V and J called. Part of the clones is not carried over; for the studies checked, unresolved V genes explain less than half of this, and the remainder is unexplained. V, J and clone size derive from that table, while D and trimming were established from the DNA sequence. This sample comprises 300,000 to 400,000 clones, approximately 88% of them detected only once. The leading ten clones occupy less than 6.5% of the sample.

This sequence originates from a man in his thirties or forties who had recovered from COVID-19. Material for sequencing was PBMCs or T cells enriched from blood (not recorded which). The chain is encoded by TRBV27 joined to TRBJ1-2; the D region possibly corresponds to TRBD1 (5 bases align). The nucleotide sequence reads as follows: TGTGCCAGCAGTTTGCAGGGAGGTTATGGCTACACCTTC. This encodes CASSLQGGYGYTF.